The source of this T cell receptor beta chain is a study of shared clonotypes between healthy human individuals (dated by TCRdb to the early 2020s). Notes on the research overall: The cohort comprised two women and a few men aged 18 to 49 years. Per donor, three plates each were used for CD4 naive and CD4 memory, two for CD8 naive, and one for CD8 memory. To estimate repertoire size and how much clonotypes are shared between individuals, the study performed deep sequencing of blood TCR repertoires from a handful of healthy adults. Different laboratories and diverse techniques were used to prepare libraries and sequence TCR repertoires, to increase sequencing depth and limit assay-specific biases. Between about 0.8 and 9 billion PBMCs per donor were obtained by leukapheresis.

Using the deep immunoSEQ assay, multiplex PCR amplified TCR CDR3 regions from genomic DNA. For each cell subset, the extracted genomic DNA was distributed evenly across all wells of several immunoSEQ 96-well plates, and each plate served as one replicate. For sorted subsets, each replicate PCR was loaded with 150 to 250 ng genomic DNA, equivalent to about 33,000 T cell genomes. Purified libraries were quantified with a Qubit 3.0 fluorometer, sized on a Bioanalyzer 2100, and re-quantified with the KAPA Library Quantification kit. Each immunoSEQ 96-well plate was sequenced on its own single-read 150-cycle Illumina NextSeq 550 flow cell. The paper's data handling went like this. Because only junctional sequences without quality scores were contained in the immunoSEQ output, filtering matching that applied to full-length reads could not be performed. To assign V/J genes and CDR3, sequences were annotated using PyIR, a Python wrapper for IgBLAST v1.9, with IMGT germline references. Any read was removed if the V/J assignment was weak (E-value above 1e-6), the CDR3 was missing, or the read contained stop codons, out-of-frame junctions, or ambiguous translated residues. V3J clonotypes were defined as sequences sharing an identical inferred V gene, J gene, and CDR3 amino acid sequence. The percentage overlap between two repertoires was calculated by dividing the number of shared unique clonotypes by the size of the smaller repertoire. Three approaches were used to assess repertoire richness: RTK rarefaction, the Chao1 estimator, and Recon v2.1 estimates of unobserved clonotypes. For all TCRbeta clonotypes obtained by the gDNA method from several donors, generation probabilities were computed with OLGA. What TCRdb holds here is the immuneACCESS table cut down to in-frame rearrangements. Part of the clones is not present; checked against another copy, under half of the missing clones reflect an unresolved V gene, and the others are unexplained. The V and J calls and the clone size are those of that table, but D and trimming were determined from the DNA. The sample table shows 700,000 to 950,000 clones, and around 96% are seen once. The ten largest make up 0.2% to 0.25% of the sample.

CD8 naive samples were obtained by positive selection for CCR7 among CD45RO-negative cells, yielding a CD45RA+CCR7+ population from which TemRA cells were excluded. The donors were healthy, HIV-negative adults with no recently reported acute infections or vaccinations. Only Caucasian adults living in Nashville, Tennessee, USA were represented among the donors. Blood was collected by leukapheresis, and PBMCs were isolated by Ficoll-Histopaque density gradient centrifugation and then cryopreserved in liquid nitrogen vapor phase. Analytical flow cytometry was used to check the purity and quantity of every magnetically sorted T cell population. Genomic DNA was isolated from each sorted fraction and quantified by UV absorbance on a Nanodrop 2000c. Trimming removed 2 bases from V and 7 bases from J, leaving 7 bases between the germline ends. Taken from the germline V gene (reference sequence), the CDR1 and CDR2 loops are WNHNN and SYGVQD. The CDR3 goes from the cysteine to the phenylalanine over 12 residues. CDR3 DNA only is kept here, 36 bases in frame from base 1.

Results the study describes overall, beyond this receptor: Rarefaction of sorted-subset datasets indicated incomplete sequencing despite the large sequencing depth. Because the study included only a small number of donors, the genetic and exposure-history diversity represented was limited. Larger estimated clonotype richness was generally found for naive subsets than for memory subsets. Compared with non-shared clonotypes, the clonotypes found in all four sorted-subset donors had higher generation probabilities. Sampling was restricted to blood, and TCR repertoires in tissue are likely to differ from TCR repertoires in blood. Across four donors, approximately 4.9% of naive CD4, 3% to 4% of naive CD8, around 2.1% of memory CD4, and 0.4% of memory CD8 clonotypes were shared. Pairwise subsampling indicated that sequencing depth was expected to affect the degree of clonotype sharing among donors.

Notes on this clone: The antigen it recognizes is unknown. No base qualities exist here, and no much larger clone lies one base off it.

The sequencing sample was made of naive CD8+ T cells sorted from blood. What this sample's cell subset or site label stands for: CD45RA+CCR7+. The rearranged segments are TRBV10-1 and TRBJ2-3; the D gene assignment is ambiguous. This TCR came from a man in his thirties or forties in good health. CDR3 reads: CASSETTNTQYF. The nucleotide sequence reads as follows: TGCGCCAGCAGTGAGACTACAAATACGCAGTATTTT.